This T cell receptor beta chain is from a study of T cells in Graves' hyperthyroidism and ophthalmopathy. Amplified TCR beta CDR3 regions derived from RNA transcripts. HTBI primers were the set used in a first-round RT-PCR of the TCR CDR3. MiXCR, run by TCRdb on the multiplex PCR reads, gives a single entry per CDR3 protein. The data contain about 100,000 distinct CDR3 sequences, around a sixth of them singletons. Source material: blood. This TCR came from a woman in her forties or fifties with Graves' hyperthyroidism.

Here the CDR3 reads CASSAKTSGGANEQFF. The CDR3 nucleotides are TGTGCCAGCAGCGCGAAGACTAGCGGGGGGGCCAATGAGCAGTTCTTC. This chain connects TRBV7-2 to TRBJ2-1, with 14 bases aligning to TRBD2. Per germline, CDR1 SGHTA and CDR2 FQGNSA. CDR3 length: 16 residues. The junction had 6 bases not matched to a gene; V was cut back by 5 bases and J by 6 bases. The variable domain in full, with the rest retrieved from reference TRBV7-2 and TRBJ2-1, is GAGVSQSPSNKVTEKGKDVELRCDPISGHTALYWYRQSLGQGLEFLIYFQGNSAPDKSGLPSDRFSAERTGGSVSTLTIQRTQQEDSAVYLCASSAKTSGGANEQFFGPGTRLTVL.